This T cell receptor (beta chain) was sequenced in a study of blood T cells in healthy people across ages. Background on the study: T cells yielded about one barcoded beta molecule per two cells through template switching. Study-wide results and caveats: Roughly linear declines in TCR beta diversity per million T cells occurred with age. Estimates based on one million T cells were treated as lower bounds.

The germline CDR1 and CDR2 sequences are MNHNY and SVGAGI (reference sequence). The CDR3 runs to 13 residues. V was cut by 6 bases and J by 4 bases, with 12 bases left in between. This clonotype has a single count. Antigen specificity is unknown. A sample-barcoded 5' primer and a J-beta primer mix were used in a second PCR of roughly 6 to 11 cycles. Every sample gave at least 2.5 million paired-end reads containing CDR3. Using its own MiXCR run on the 5' RACE reads, TCRdb lists one record per CDR3 protein. The sample has roughly 1.9 million distinct CDR3 sequences, roughly two fifths seen once. Sequencing input: blood. The clonotype was recovered from a human donor in good health. The chain joins TRBV6-6 to TRBJ1-2, with D perhaps TRBD1 (5 bases). The CDR3 nucleotides read TGTGCCAGCAGACACGGGGGGATCTATGGCTACACCTTC. Translation: CASRHGGIYGYTF.